One and the same sample provided the 30 T cell receptor beta chains below, sequenced in a study of identical twins. A single record per CDR3 protein comes from TCRdb applying MiXCR to the 5' RACE reads. Of around 200,000 distinct CDR3 sequences listed, about a tenth are singletons. The sample comprised memory (CD45RO+) T cells sorted from blood. The receptor set was obtained from a woman aged 18-35 years in good health.

This chain links TRBV18 with TRBJ2-6, with D hard to call. Germline CDR1 is KGHSH and CDR2 is LQKENI. The V end was cut by 2 bases, the J end by 2 bases, with 10 bases between. The CDR3 loop spans 16 amino acids. This CDR3 is CASSPRTFPGANVLTF. In DNA form, the CDR3 reads TGTGCCAGCTCACCAAGGACCTTTCCTGGGGCCAACGTCCTGACTTTC.

This clonotype has a handful of counts. This chain uses TRBV5-1 with TRBJ2-1, with D perhaps being TRBD1 or TRBD2 (6 bases each). V shed 4 bases and J shed 9 bases, with 20 bases lying between them. CDR1 and CDR2 from the germline V gene are SGHRS and YFSETQ. The CDR3 runs 15 residues. CDR3 amino acids: CASSPYPGGRGEQFF. CDR3 bases: TGCGCCAGCAGCCCGTACCCTGGGGGGCGAGGTGAGCAGTTCTTC.

This clonotype occurred many times. V usage is TRBV12-3 or TRBV12-4 and J usage is TRBJ1-2; D is undetermined. The length of the CDR3 is 11 residues. The germline V and J ends were trimmed by 4 bases and 5 bases, with 5 bases remaining between them. The CDR3 loop is CASSSGYGYTF. The CDR3 DNA reads TGTGCCAGCAGTTCGGGGTATGGCTACACCTTC.

The table lists this clonotype with a few counts. The chain is built from TRBV20-1 and TRBJ2-7, with a possible D match to TRBD2 (7 bases). There are 15 residues in the CDR3. Germline V CDR1 and CDR2: DFQATT, SNEGSKA (reference sequence). V was pared by 3 bases and J by 0 bases, with 15 bases between. The CDR3 here is CSASLGGAGSYEQYF. The CDR3 bases are TGCAGTGCTAGCCTTGGGGGGGCCGGCTCCTACGAGCAGTACTTC.

This clonotype was seen more than once but under ten times. This chain uses TRBV20-1 with TRBJ2-4; 8 nucleotides line up with TRBD1. The V and J ends lost 7 bases and 0 bases, in that order; junction bases with no gene match: 8. Germline values: CDR1 DFQATT, CDR2 SNEGSKA (reference sequence). The length of the CDR3 is 15 residues. CDR3 amino acids: CSVSGQGGAKNIQYF. Here the CDR3 DNA reads TGCAGTGTTTCCGGACAGGGAGGAGCCAAAAACATTCAGTACTTC.

This clonotype was seen a handful of times. The J gene is TRBJ2-7, the V gene TRBV11-1, with 10 bases that match TRBD2. Losses at the gene ends were 1 base for V and 2 bases for J; bases not matched to a gene: 14. This CDR3 has 19 residues. Germline-derived CDR1 and CDR2 are SGHAT and FQDESV (reference sequence). CDR3 sequence (DNA): TGTGCCAGCAGCTTAGGGGTTTCTAGCGGGGGAGATCACCCCTACGAGCAGTACTTC. Translated: CASSLGVSSGGDHPYEQYF. The complete variable domain, with remaining parts taken from reference TRBV11-1 and TRBJ2-7, reads EAEVAQSPRYKITEKSQAVAFWCDPISGHATLYWYRQILGQGPELLVQFQDESVVDDSQLPKDRFSAERLKGVDSTLKIQPAELGDSAMYLCASSLGVSSGGDHPYEQYFGPGTRLTVT.

In its sample, this clonotype was seen a few times. This sequence joins TRBV5-1 and TRBJ1-6; D may be TRBD1 (5 bases). Trimming took off 3 bases at V and 3 bases at J, with 13 bases between the two ends. The CDR3 totals 16 residues. Germline V lookup: CDR1 SGHRS, CDR2 YFSETQ. The CDR3 spells CASSSLSTDYNSPLHF. In DNA, the CDR3 is TGCGCCAGCAGCTCCCTGTCGACAGACTATAATTCACCCCTCCACTTT.

This clonotype appeared many times. The V and J genes are TRBV6-2 or TRBV6-3 and TRBJ2-1, with D unclear. The CDR3 consists of 15 residues. CDR1 is MNHEY and CDR2 is SVGEGT in the germline V gene. V was pared by 2 bases and J by 3 bases, with 11 bases between. The CDR3 spells CASSYGESIYNEQFF. The CDR3, as DNA: TGTGCCAGCAGTTACGGAGAGTCTATCTACAATGAGCAGTTCTTC.

The chain is built from TRBV7-2 and TRBJ1-1; 9 nucleotides agree with TRBD1. Germline trimming cut 5 bases from V and 4 bases from J; bases unmatched to any gene: 8. Germline V CDR1 and CDR2: SGHTA, FQGNSA. CDR3 length: 15 residues. The CDR3 region is CASSRTGEGGTEAFF. DNA of the CDR3: TGTGCCAGCAGCCGGACAGGGGAGGGGGGCACTGAAGCTTTCTTT.

This clonotype came up many times. The chain uses TRBV6-2 or TRBV6-3 and TRBJ1-1, with 7 nucleotides matching TRBD1. The CDR3 consists of 13 residues. The V segment lost 6 bases and the J segment 5 bases; nucleotides outside the gene matches: 6. Germline V gene lookup returns CDR1 MNHEY and CDR2 SVGEGT. CDR3 region: CASRETGLTEAFF. DNA of the CDR3: TGTGCCAGCAGGGAGACAGGGTTGACTGAAGCTTTCTTT.

The V call is TRBV7-6, the J call TRBJ2-7; possibly TRBD1 for D (6 bases). Germline values: CDR1 SGHVS, CDR2 FNYEAQ. There are 15 residues in the CDR3. V lost 5 bases, J lost 2 bases, and 16 bases lay in between. The CDR3 region is CASSRDTPGPYEQYF. The CDR3 coding sequence is TGTGCCAGCAGCCGGGACACTCCCGGACCCTACGAGCAGTACTTC.

The table lists this clonotype with a few counts. This chain uses TRBV14 with TRBJ2-7, with D possibly matching TRBD2 (5 bases). Trimming cost V 1 base and J 2 bases, with 12 bases left between them. Germline CDR1 SGHDN, CDR2 FVKESK. This CDR3 contains 15 residues. CDR3 residues: CASSQGRGFTYEQYF. The CDR3 bases are TGTGCCAGCAGCCAAGGGAGAGGGTTTACCTACGAGCAGTACTTC.

This clonotype was counted between two and nine times. The gene calls are TRBV5-1 and TRBJ2-7, with D perhaps matching TRBD1 (5 bases). V was shortened by 1 base and J by 6 bases, with 14 bases between the two germline ends. CDR1 SGHRS and CDR2 YFSETQ come from the germline V gene. This CDR3 comprises 14 residues. CDR3 sequence reads: CASSLYSTDAEQYF. CDR3 DNA: TGCGCCAGCAGCTTGTATTCGACAGATGCCGAGCAGTACTTC.

This clonotype was seen repeatedly, ten times or more. The chain carries TRBV25-1 and TRBJ2-1; a weak D match, TRBD2 (6 bases). Germline loops: CDR1 MGHDK, CDR2 SYGVNS. The CDR3 runs 15 residues. Trimming removed 6 bases at V and 4 bases at J, with 16 bases between. CDR3 nucleotides: TGTGCCAGCAGCCCCAGGTTGGGGACTTACAATGAGCAGTTCTTC. Protein sequence: CASSPRLGTYNEQFF.

This clonotype was seen a few times. This sequence joins TRBV25-1 and TRBJ2-3; a possible D gene is TRBD1 (5 bases). V was clipped by 7 bases and J by 5 bases, with 16 bases between them. CDR3 length equals 14 residues. The germline V gene encodes CDR1 MGHDK and CDR2 SYGVNS. The CDR3 loop is CASIRGAVRDTQYF. The CDR3 DNA is TGTGCCAGCATCCGTGGGGCCGTACGAGATACGCAGTATTTT.

This chain uses TRBV7-2 with TRBJ1-2; 9 bases are a match to TRBD1. V lost 6 bases, J lost 14 bases, and 16 bases stayed unmatched. Germline CDR1 is SGHTA and CDR2 is FQGNSA. The CDR3 length is 14 residues. The CDR3 nucleotides read TGTGCCAGCAGTTCCCGGGGGACAGGGTCAAAGGGAACCTTC. It yields the protein CASSSRGTGSKGTF. Full variable domain (outside the CDR3, taken from reference TRBV7-2 and TRBJ1-2): GAGVSQSPSNKVTEKGKDVELRCDPISGHTALYWYRQSLGQGLEFLIYFQGNSAPDKSGLPSDRFSAERTGGSVSTLTIQRTQQEDSAVYLCASSSRGTGSKGTFGSGTRLTVV.

The chain recombines TRBV12-3 or TRBV12-4 with TRBJ2-1; 7 bases are a match to TRBD2. The CDR3 runs 14 residues. V trimming: 6 bases; J trimming: 4 bases; junction bases outside the gene matches: 6. The CDR3 protein is CASRNGAGYNEQFF. The CDR3 nucleotides read TGTGCCAGCAGAAACGGAGCGGGGTACAATGAGCAGTTCTTC.

The V gene is TRBV18, the J gene TRBJ2-7; the D gene could be TRBD1 or TRBD2 (5 bases each). Per the germline V gene, CDR1 is KGHSH and CDR2 is LQKENI. Trimming took off 6 bases at V and 2 bases at J, with 11 bases between the two ends. This CDR3 has 13 residues. In DNA form, the CDR3 reads TGTGCCAGCTCGACGGGGCCTGCCTACGAGCAGTACTTC. Translating it yields CASSTGPAYEQYF.

V gene TRBV6-2 or TRBV6-3 combines with J gene TRBJ2-3; 8 positions agree with TRBD2. This CDR3 is built from 15 residues. With 6 bases clipped from V and 0 bases from J, the junction kept 5 bases outside the gene matches. The germline V gene encodes CDR1 MNHEY and CDR2 SVGEGT. The CDR3 DNA sequence: TGTGCCAGCAGCCCAGCGGGAGTAAGCACAGATACGCAGTATTTT. This translates into CASSPAGVSTDTQYF.

The chain employs TRBV15 and TRBJ1-2; a weak D match, TRBD1 (5 bases). From germline, CDR1 is LNHNV and CDR2 YYDKDF (reference sequence). This CDR3 is built from 12 residues. V shed 6 bases and J shed 8 bases, with 13 bases lying between them. CDR3: CATRGQGGGYTF. CDR3 nucleotide sequence: TGTGCCACCAGAGGGCAGGGCGGCGGCTACACCTTC.

The rearrangement uses TRBV7-2 and TRBJ2-5; D uncertain. V was trimmed by 5 bases and J by 1 base, leaving 11 bases between them. The CDR3 totals 14 residues. CDR1 SGHTA and CDR2 FQGNSA come from the germline V gene. The CDR3 DNA is TGTGCCAGCAGCGGCCCGGGCCTCCAAGAGACCCAGTACTTC. As protein: CASSGPGLQETQYF.

The table lists this clonotype with many counts. The V gene is TRBV2, the J gene TRBJ1-2; D remains ambiguous. Trimming cost V 1 base and J 2 bases, with 8 bases left between them. The CDR3 covers 14 residues. From germline, CDR1 is SNHLY and CDR2 FYNNEI. This CDR3 reads CASSEDRRNYGYTF. CDR3 coding DNA: TGTGCCAGCAGTGAAGACCGAAGAAACTATGGCTACACCTTC.

This clonotype was counted at least ten times. J is TRBJ1-5 and V is TRBV12-3 or TRBV12-4; the D gene is possibly TRBD1 (5 bases). The CDR3 has 14 amino acids. V was pared by 8 bases and J by 1 base, with 12 bases between. CDR3 DNA: TGTGCCAGCCAAAGGGGAAACAGCAATCAGCCCCAGCATTTT. This encodes CASQRGNSNQPQHF.

This clonotype was counted ten times or more. The chain links TRBV9 to TRBJ2-5; D may match TRBD1 or TRBD2 (5 bases each). Trimming left V 4 bases short and J 5 bases short, with 12 bases between. The CDR3 spans 13 residues. In germline, CDR1 is SGDLS, CDR2 YYNGEE. CDR3 in DNA: TGTGCCAGCAGCCCTCAGAGGGGCGAGACCCAGTACTTC. It yields the protein CASSPQRGETQYF.

This clonotype was observed many times. J is TRBJ2-7 and V is TRBV5-1, with a weak D call TRBD2 (5 bases). With 5 bases removed from V and 2 bases from J, the gap between germline ends came to 14 bases. This CDR3 spans 14 amino acids. CDR1 and CDR2 (germline): SGHRS, YFSETQ. The CDR3 here is CASRFSDSPYEQYF. CDR3 DNA: TGCGCCAGCAGGTTTTCGGACTCCCCCTACGAGCAGTACTTC.

The chain employs TRBV27 and TRBJ2-7; no clear D gene. This CDR3 region has 14 residues. Germline V gene lookup returns CDR1 MNHEY and CDR2 SMNVEV (reference sequence). V shed 6 bases and J shed 0 bases, with 12 bases lying between them. As DNA, the CDR3 is TGTGCCAGCAGCATTGACATTCGCTCCTACGAGCAGTACTTC. Its protein product is CASSIDIRSYEQYF.

This clonotype was seen repeatedly, ten times or more. The J gene is TRBJ2-5, the V gene TRBV20-1, with D maybe TRBD1 (5 bases). This CDR3 is 13 amino acids long. Germline CDR1 and CDR2: DFQATT and SNEGSKA (reference sequence). Trimming left V 6 bases short and J 2 bases short, with 13 bases between. The CDR3 nucleotides read TGCAGTGCCGACCCGGCAGGGCAAGAGACCCAGTACTTC. Its protein product is CSADPAGQETQYF.

In its sample, this clonotype was seen many times. The chain is built from TRBV20-1 and TRBJ2-1, with unresolved D. Germline CDR1 is DFQATT and CDR2 is SNEGSKA (reference sequence). The CDR3 contains 15 residues. V was cut by 1 base and J by 9 bases, with 19 bases left in between. In DNA, the CDR3 is TGCAGTGCTAGAGGGTCGCATCGGATGAGTGGTGAGCAGTTCTTC. Protein sequence: CSARGSHRMSGEQFF.

This clonotype was counted a few times. The rearrangement uses TRBV7-3 and TRBJ2-1, with TRBD2 matching over 9 bases. The germline CDR1 and CDR2 sequences are SGHTA and FQGTGA. This CDR3 contains 14 residues. V dropped 2 bases and J dropped 8; count of bases not matched to a gene: 4. Here the CDR3 reads CASSLGLAPDEQFF. CDR3 nucleotide sequence: TGTGCCAGCAGCTTAGGACTAGCGCCCGATGAGCAGTTCTTC.

This clonotype was detected ten times or more. This chain links TRBV7-2 with TRBJ2-2; D possibly corresponds to TRBD2 (5 bases). Germline-derived CDR1 and CDR2 are SGHTA and FQGNSA. This CDR3 has 16 residues. The V end lost 5 bases, the J end lost 4 bases, and 17 bases lay between the germline ends. Here the CDR3 reads CASSPGPRAGTGELFF. CDR3 bases: TGTGCCAGCAGCCCAGGACCGAGGGCGGGCACCGGGGAGCTGTTTTTT.